The following is a T cell receptor beta chain sequence with its context. TCRdb's copy holds only in-frame clones and misses some; the assay was immunoSEQ multiplex PCR. This table holds about 120,000 clones, about 83% found once. The CDR3 has 14 amino acids. Trimming removed 4 bases at V and 4 bases at J, with 14 bases between. Germline V gene data show CDR1 as SGHNT and CDR2 as YYREEE (reference sequence). These data originate in a study of cytomegalovirus exposure and HLA in healthy donors. Study summary: The 120 validation repertoires, a later analysis reported, used the same platform as the roughly 700 repertoires from the first cohort.

The specimen was PBMCs. The receptor was derived from a man younger than 35 in good health and CMV-seronegative. The chain joins TRBV5-4 to TRBJ1-1; D remains ambiguous. CDR3 residues: CASSALGVGTEAFF. CDR3 bases: TGTGCCAGCAGCGCCCTCGGGGTTGGCACTGAAGCTTTCTTT.